These T cell receptor beta chains were read from a single sample in a study of CXCR3-negative and CXCR3-positive naive CD8 T cells. TCRdb re-called the 5' RACE reads and shows each CDR3 protein once, DNA omitted. The sample has 100,000 to 150,000 distinct CDR3 sequences. Sequenced sample: naive CXCR3- CD8+ T cells from blood. The receptors derive from a human donor in good health. Some clones in this sample may be carry-over from other donors' samples. Both conserved end residues are part of each CDR3.

CDR3aa	v_gene	j_gene
CSAHPWLELAKNIQYF	TRBV20-1	TRBJ2-4
CATSTGRGLSFNEQFF	TRBV24-1	TRBJ2-1
CASSSPGTEAYEQYF	TRBV5-5	TRBJ2-7
CASSEIAGVNEQFF	TRBV2	TRBJ2-1
CASSQDWWREGRWGQETQYF	TRBV4-2	TRBJ2-5
CASSLTSGREQYF	TRBV7-3	TRBJ2-7
CASSPTGMGQPQHF	TRBV27	TRBJ1-5
CASSYQRQPHPTNEKLFF	TRBV6-6	TRBJ1-4
CASSLTGGYGGTFF	TRBV28	TRBJ2-1
CASSGRTGGEGNTIYF	TRBV9	TRBJ1-3
CASSYPGRGDEAFF	TRBV6-2/TRBV6-3	TRBJ1-1
CSTVAVSYEQYF	TRBV29-1	TRBJ2-7
CASSLWVGAEAFF	TRBV12-3/TRBV12-4	TRBJ1-1
CASSWSDTGELFF	TRBV28	TRBJ2-2
CASSQALGKSDNEQFF	TRBV4-1	TRBJ2-1
CSVEVPGMNEKLFF	TRBV29-1	TRBJ1-4
CSVEEDGVAPGELFF	TRBV29-1	TRBJ2-2
CASSRIQDANYGYTF	TRBV6-2/TRBV6-3	TRBJ1-2
CSVGRGKKETQYF	TRBV29-1	TRBJ2-5
CASSYEGSAAGELFF	TRBV6-2/TRBV6-3	TRBJ2-2
CAIGGGQVNIQYF	TRBV10-3	TRBJ2-4
CASSEAGLIIGYF	TRBV2	TRBJ2-7
CASSLSFPTEAFF	TRBV27	TRBJ1-1
CASSARGWQETQYF	TRBV6-6	TRBJ2-5
CASSSGRFFGYTF	TRBV27	TRBJ1-2
CSVRGGEGIDGYTF	TRBV29-1	TRBJ1-2
CASSSQREGFTGELFF	TRBV5-1	TRBJ2-2
CASSQASGSLHEQFF	TRBV4-1	TRBJ2-1
CASSGGTGGAVGETQYF	TRBV5-5	TRBJ2-5
CASSLAGPGFTGELFF	TRBV7-6	TRBJ2-2
CASSIQGTGIEQFF	TRBV19	TRBJ2-1